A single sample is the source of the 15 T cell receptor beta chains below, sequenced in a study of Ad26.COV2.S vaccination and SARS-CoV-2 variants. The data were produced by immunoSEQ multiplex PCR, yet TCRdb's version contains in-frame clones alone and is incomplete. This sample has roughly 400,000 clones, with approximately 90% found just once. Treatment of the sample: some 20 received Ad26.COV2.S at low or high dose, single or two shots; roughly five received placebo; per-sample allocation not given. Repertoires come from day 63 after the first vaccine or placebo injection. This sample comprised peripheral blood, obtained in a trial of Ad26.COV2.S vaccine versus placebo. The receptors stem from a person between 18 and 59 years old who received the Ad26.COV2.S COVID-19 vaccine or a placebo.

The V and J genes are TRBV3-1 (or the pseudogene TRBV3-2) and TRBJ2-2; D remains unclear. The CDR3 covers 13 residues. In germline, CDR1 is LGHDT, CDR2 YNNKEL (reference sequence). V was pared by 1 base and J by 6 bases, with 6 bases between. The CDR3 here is CASSQVLPGELFF. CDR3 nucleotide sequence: TGTGCCAGCAGCCAAGTTCTCCCCGGGGAGCTGTTTTTT.

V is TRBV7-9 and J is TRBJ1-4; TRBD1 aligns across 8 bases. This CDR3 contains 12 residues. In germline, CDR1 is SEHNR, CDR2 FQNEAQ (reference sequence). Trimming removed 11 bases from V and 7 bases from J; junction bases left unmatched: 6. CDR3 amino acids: CAGGTGSEKLFF. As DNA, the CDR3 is TGTGCCGGGGGGACAGGTAGTGAAAAACTGTTTTTT.

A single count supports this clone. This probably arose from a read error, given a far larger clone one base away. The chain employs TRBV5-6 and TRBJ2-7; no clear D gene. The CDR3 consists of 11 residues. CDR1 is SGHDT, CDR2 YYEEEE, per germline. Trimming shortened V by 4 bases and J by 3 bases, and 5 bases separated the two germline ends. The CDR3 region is CASSLYYEQYF. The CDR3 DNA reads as TGTGCCAGCAGCCTGTACTACGAGCAGTACTTC.

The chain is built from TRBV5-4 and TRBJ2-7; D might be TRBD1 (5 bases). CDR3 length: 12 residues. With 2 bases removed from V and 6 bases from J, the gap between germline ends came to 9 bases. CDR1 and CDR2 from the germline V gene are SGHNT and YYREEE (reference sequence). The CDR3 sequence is CASSFEDIEQYF. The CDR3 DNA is TGTGCCAGCAGCTTCGAGGACATCGAGCAGTACTTC. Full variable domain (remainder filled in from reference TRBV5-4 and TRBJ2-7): ETGVTQSPTHLIKTRGQQVTLRCSSQSGHNTVSWYQQALGQGPQFIFQYYREEENGRGNFPPRFSGLQFPNYSSELNVNALELDDSALYLCASSFEDIEQYFGPGTRLTVT.

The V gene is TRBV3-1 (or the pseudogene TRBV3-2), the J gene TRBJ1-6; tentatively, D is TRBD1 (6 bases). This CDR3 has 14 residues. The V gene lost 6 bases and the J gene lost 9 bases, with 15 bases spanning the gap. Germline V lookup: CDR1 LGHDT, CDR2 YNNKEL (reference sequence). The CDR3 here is CASSRAGDGSPLHF. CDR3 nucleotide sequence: TGTGCCAGCAGTCGGGCAGGGGACGGTTCACCCCTCCACTTT.

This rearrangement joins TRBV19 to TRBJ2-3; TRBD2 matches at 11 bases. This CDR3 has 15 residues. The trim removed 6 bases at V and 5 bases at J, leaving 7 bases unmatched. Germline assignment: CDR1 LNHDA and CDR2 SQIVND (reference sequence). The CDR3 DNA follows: TGTGCCAGTAGGGATAGCGGGAGGGGAAGAGATACGCAGTATTTT. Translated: CASRDSGRGRDTQYF.

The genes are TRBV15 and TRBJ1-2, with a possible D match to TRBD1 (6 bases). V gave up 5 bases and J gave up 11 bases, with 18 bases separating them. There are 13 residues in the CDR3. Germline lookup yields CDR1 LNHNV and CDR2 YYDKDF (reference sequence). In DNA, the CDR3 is TGTGCCACCAGCGGGGGATGGGCAGGGGAATACACCTTC. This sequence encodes CATSGGWAGEYTF.

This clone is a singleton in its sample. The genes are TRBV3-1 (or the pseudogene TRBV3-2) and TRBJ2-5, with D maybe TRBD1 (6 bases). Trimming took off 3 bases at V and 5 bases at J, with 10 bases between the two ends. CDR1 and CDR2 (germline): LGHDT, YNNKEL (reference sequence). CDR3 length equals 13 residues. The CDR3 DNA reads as TGTGCCAGCAGCCATACAAGGGGGGAGACCCAGTACTTC. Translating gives CASSHTRGETQYF.

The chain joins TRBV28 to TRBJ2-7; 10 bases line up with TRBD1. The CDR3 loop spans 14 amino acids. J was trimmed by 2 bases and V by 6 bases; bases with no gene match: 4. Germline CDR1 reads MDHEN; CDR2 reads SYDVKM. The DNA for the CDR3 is TGTGCCAGCAGGTGGGGACAGGGGCCCTACGAGCAGTACTTC. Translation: CASRWGQGPYEQYF. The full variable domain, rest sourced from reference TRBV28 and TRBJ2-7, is DVKVTQSSRYLVKRTGEKVFLECVQDMDHENMFWYRQDPGLGLRLIYFSYDVKMKEKGDIPEGYSVSREKKERFSLILESASTNQTSMYLCASRWGQGPYEQYFGPGTRLTVT.

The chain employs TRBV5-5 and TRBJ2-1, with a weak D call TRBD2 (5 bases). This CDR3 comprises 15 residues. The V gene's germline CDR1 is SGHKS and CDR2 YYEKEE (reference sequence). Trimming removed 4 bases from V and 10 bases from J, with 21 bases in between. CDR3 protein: CASSPELLASQEQFF. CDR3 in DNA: TGTGCCAGCAGCCCGGAACTCCTAGCCTCCCAAGAGCAGTTCTTC.

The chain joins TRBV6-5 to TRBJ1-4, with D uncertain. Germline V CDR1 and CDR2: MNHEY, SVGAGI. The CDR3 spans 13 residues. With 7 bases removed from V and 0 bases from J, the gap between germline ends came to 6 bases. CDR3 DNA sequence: TGTGCCAGCAACCCTGCAACTAATGAAAAACTGTTTTTT. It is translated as CASNPATNEKLFF.

The CDR3, as DNA: TGTGCCAGCAGTTCCAGGCCGCGAGGGAATGGCTACACCTTC. Its translation is CASSSRPRGNGYTF. The chain is built from TRBV27 and TRBJ1-2, with D uncertain. The CDR3 has 14 amino acids. Germline-derived CDR1 and CDR2 are MNHEY and SMNVEV (reference sequence). Trimming cost V 4 bases and J 6 bases, with 15 bases left between them.

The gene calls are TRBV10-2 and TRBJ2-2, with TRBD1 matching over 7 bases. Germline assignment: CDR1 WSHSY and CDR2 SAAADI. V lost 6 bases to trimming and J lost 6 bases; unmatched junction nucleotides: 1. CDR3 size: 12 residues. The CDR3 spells CASSQGAGELFF. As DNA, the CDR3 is TGCGCCAGCAGCCAGGGGGCCGGGGAGCTGTTTTTT.

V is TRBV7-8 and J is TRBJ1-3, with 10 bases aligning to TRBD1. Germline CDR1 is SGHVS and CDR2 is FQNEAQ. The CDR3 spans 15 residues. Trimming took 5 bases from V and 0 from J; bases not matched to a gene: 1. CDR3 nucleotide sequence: TGTGCCAGCAGCCGGACAGGGGGCTCTGGAAACACCATATATTTT. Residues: CASSRTGGSGNTIYF.

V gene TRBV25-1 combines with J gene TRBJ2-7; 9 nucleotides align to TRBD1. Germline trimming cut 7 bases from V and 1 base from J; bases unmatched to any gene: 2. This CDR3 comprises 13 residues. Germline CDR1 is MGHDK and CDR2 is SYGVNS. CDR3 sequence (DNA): TGTGCCAGCAAGACAGGGGGGTCCTACGAGCAGTACTTC. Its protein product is CASKTGGSYEQYF.